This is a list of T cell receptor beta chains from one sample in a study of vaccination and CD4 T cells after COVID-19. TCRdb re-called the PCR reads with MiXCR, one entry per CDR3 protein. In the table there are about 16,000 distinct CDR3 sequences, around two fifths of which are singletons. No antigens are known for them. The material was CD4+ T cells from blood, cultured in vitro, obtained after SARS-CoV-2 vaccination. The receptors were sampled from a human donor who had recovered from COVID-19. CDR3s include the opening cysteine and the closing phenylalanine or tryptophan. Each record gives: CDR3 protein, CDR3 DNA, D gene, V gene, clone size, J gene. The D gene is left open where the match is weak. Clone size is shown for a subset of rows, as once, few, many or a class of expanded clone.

CDR3: CSARGLPSYNEQFF
DNA: TGCAGTGCTAGGGGCCTCCCCTCCTACAATGAGCAGTTCTTC
D: .
V: TRBV20-1
size: .
J: TRBJ2-1

CDR3: CASTARMGETQYF
DNA: TGTGCCAGCACCGCGAGGATGGGGGAGACCCAGTACTTC
D: .
V: TRBV6-2/TRBV6-3
size: .
J: TRBJ2-5

CDR3: CAISGPTGGQETQYF
DNA: TGTGCCATCAGTGGACCGACAGGGGGGCAAGAGACCCAGTACTTC
D: TRBD1
V: TRBV10-3
size: .
J: TRBJ2-5

CDR3: CASSLRSTGNTEAFF
DNA: TGCGCCAGCAGCTTGAGGAGTACAGGGAACACTGAAGCTTTCTTT
D: .
V: TRBV5-1
size: .
J: TRBJ1-1

CDR3: CASSYEGGPDEQYF
DNA: TGTGCCAGCAGTTACGAGGGAGGCCCCGACGAGCAGTACTTC
D: .
V: TRBV28
size: .
J: TRBJ2-7

CDR3: CSARDLGTSGFTDTQYF
DNA: TGCAGTGCTAGAGATTTGGGGACTAGCGGTTTTACAGATACGCAGTATTTT
D: TRBD2
V: TRBV20-1
size: .
J: TRBJ2-3

CDR3: CASSDPPPEGRVSGEKLFF
DNA: TGTGCCAGCAGTGACCCCCCCCCTGAAGGCAGGGTTAGTGGTGAAAAACTGTTTTTT
D: .
V: TRBV6-1
size: few
J: TRBJ1-4

CDR3: CASSPKGDRGYEQYF
DNA: TGTGCCAGCAGCCCTAAAGGGGACAGGGGTTACGAGCAGTACTTC
D: TRBD1
V: TRBV27
size: .
J: TRBJ2-7

CDR3: CASSLGQGVTYEQYF
DNA: TGTGCCAGCAGCTTAGGACAAGGGGTCACCTACGAGCAGTACTTC
D: .
V: TRBV7-3
size: .
J: TRBJ2-7

CDR3: CAGSQGIAGYTF
DNA: TGTGCCGGCTCACAGGGCATTGCTGGCTACACCTTC
D: .
V: TRBV2
size: .
J: TRBJ1-2

CDR3: CASSQFEFRSPLHF
DNA: TGCGCCAGCAGCCAGTTCGAGTTTCGCTCACCCCTCCACTTT
D: .
V: TRBV5-1
size: few
J: TRBJ1-6

CDR3: CSARGRDTGEETQYF
DNA: TGCAGTGCTAGGGGCCGAGACACAGGGGAAGAGACCCAGTACTTC
D: TRBD1
V: TRBV20-1
size: .
J: TRBJ2-5

CDR3: CSARDVLGGATEAFF
DNA: TGCAGTGCTAGAGATGTACTGGGGGGAGCAACTGAAGCTTTCTTT
D: .
V: TRBV20-1
size: .
J: TRBJ1-1

CDR3: CAWTPPGTSSDTQYF
DNA: TGTGCCTGGACCCCCCCGGGGACTAGCTCAGATACGCAGTATTTT
D: TRBD2
V: TRBV30
size: .
J: TRBJ2-3

CDR3: CASSFPETTYEQYF
DNA: TGTGCCAGCAGTTTTCCGGAGACAACCTACGAGCAGTACTTC
D: .
V: TRBV28
size: .
J: TRBJ2-7

CDR3: CASSPRPLGYTEAFF
DNA: TGTGCCAGCAGCCCACGACCGCTAGGTTACACTGAAGCTTTCTTT
D: .
V: TRBV2
size: .
J: TRBJ1-1

CDR3: CSAPDNTDTQYF
DNA: TGCAGTGCTCCGGACAACACAGATACGCAGTATTTT
D: .
V: TRBV20-1
size: .
J: TRBJ2-3

CDR3: CASSDHEGALNEQFF
DNA: TGTGCCAGCAGTGATCACGAGGGGGCCTTAAATGAGCAGTTCTTC
D: TRBD1
V: TRBV25-1
size: .
J: TRBJ2-1

CDR3: CSAPTRTSDTGELFF
DNA: TGCAGTGCTCCAACTAGGACTAGCGACACCGGGGAGCTGTTTTTT
D: TRBD2
V: TRBV20-1
size: .
J: TRBJ2-2

CDR3: CASSSPRSADTQYF
DNA: TGTGCCAGCAGCTCTCCCCGGTCGGCAGATACGCAGTATTTT
D: .
V: TRBV7-9
size: few
J: TRBJ2-3

CDR3: CASSAVAQETQYF
DNA: TGCGCCAGCAGTGCCGTGGCTCAAGAGACCCAGTACTTC
D: .
V: TRBV4-1
size: medium-sized
J: TRBJ2-5

CDR3: CASSSGTGVYGYTF
DNA: TGTGCCAGCAGCTCCGGGACAGGGGTCTATGGCTACACCTTC
D: TRBD1
V: TRBV25-1
size: few
J: TRBJ1-2

CDR3: CASSYSISRADTGELFF
DNA: TGTGCCAGCAGTTACTCGATCTCCAGGGCGGATACCGGGGAGCTGTTTTTT
D: .
V: TRBV6-5
size: few
J: TRBJ2-2

CDR3: CASSMGDTQYF
DNA: TGTGCCAGTAGTATGGGAGATACGCAGTATTTT
D: .
V: TRBV19
size: .
J: TRBJ2-3

CDR3: CASSPRGETQYF
DNA: TGTGCCAGCTCACCTAGGGGGGAGACCCAGTACTTC
D: .
V: TRBV18
size: .
J: TRBJ2-5

CDR3: CSARGREAQETQYF
DNA: TGCAGTGCTAGAGGCCGGGAGGCCCAAGAGACCCAGTACTTC
D: TRBD2
V: TRBV20-1
size: .
J: TRBJ2-5

CDR3: CASSYVQGNQPQHF
DNA: TGTGCCAGCAGTTACGTCCAGGGCAATCAGCCCCAGCATTTT
D: .
V: TRBV6-2/TRBV6-3
size: few
J: TRBJ1-5

CDR3: CASSLGGQFYEQYF
DNA: TGTGCCAGCAGCTTAGGGGGACAGTTCTACGAGCAGTACTTC
D: TRBD1
V: TRBV7-6
size: few
J: TRBJ2-7

CDR3: CASSIRTGEGQETQYF
DNA: TGTGCCAGCAGCATAAGGACAGGGGAAGGGCAAGAGACCCAGTACTTC
D: TRBD1
V: TRBV9
size: .
J: TRBJ2-5

CDR3: CASSPRVTDNYGYTF
DNA: TGTGCCAGCTCACCAAGGGTGACAGATAACTATGGCTACACCTTC
D: .
V: TRBV18
size: few
J: TRBJ1-2

CDR3: CASSPGPMEVDIQYF
DNA: TGCGCCAGCAGCCCTGGCCCTATGGAGGTAGACATTCAGTACTTC
D: .
V: TRBV5-1
size: .
J: TRBJ2-4

CDR3: CASSLQGARGGFF
DNA: TGTGCCAGCAGTTTACAAGGGGCGAGGGGGGGTTTCTTT
D: .
V: TRBV28
size: .
J: TRBJ1-1

CDR3: CATAGTKKETQYF
DNA: TGTGCCACGGCCGGGACGAAAAAAGAGACCCAGTACTTC
D: .
V: TRBV10-3
size: .
J: TRBJ2-5

CDR3: CASSPQTGGYEQYF
DNA: TGTGCCAGCAGTCCCCAGACAGGGGGCTACGAGCAGTACTTC
D: TRBD1
V: TRBV6-1
size: few
J: TRBJ2-7

CDR3: CSAPLAGNTDTQYF
DNA: TGCAGTGCCCCTCTAGCGGGAAACACAGATACGCAGTATTTT
D: TRBD2
V: TRBV20-1
size: .
J: TRBJ2-3

CDR3: CSASFGLSNQPQHF
DNA: TGCAGTGCTAGTTTCGGGTTGAGCAATCAGCCCCAGCATTTT
D: .
V: TRBV20-1
size: .
J: TRBJ1-5

CDR3: CASSSGSSPATQYF
DNA: TGCGCCAGCTCTAGCGGGAGTTCTCCGGCTACGCAGTATTTT
D: TRBD2
V: TRBV10-2
size: .
J: TRBJ2-3

CDR3: CATSIRKRGEQFF
DNA: TGTGCCACCAGCATCCGTAAGCGGGGTGAGCAGTTCTTC
D: TRBD2
V: TRBV15
size: .
J: TRBJ2-1

CDR3: CAISESGTRPQHF
DNA: TGTGCCATCAGTGAGTCGGGGACACGGCCCCAGCATTTT
D: .
V: TRBV10-3
size: .
J: TRBJ1-5

CDR3: CASSQTAMNTEAFF
DNA: TGTGCCAGCAGCCAGACAGCAATGAACACTGAAGCTTTCTTT
D: .
V: TRBV7-9
size: .
J: TRBJ1-1

CDR3: CSARGLAGGLQETQYF
DNA: TGCAGTGCTAGGGGACTAGCGGGAGGTCTCCAAGAGACCCAGTACTTC
D: TRBD2
V: TRBV20-1
size: .
J: TRBJ2-5

CDR3: CAWSGDRQGSPLDTQYF
DNA: TGTGCCTGGAGTGGGGATCGACAGGGTAGTCCACTTGATACACAGTATTTT
D: TRBD1
V: TRBV30
size: .
J: TRBJ2-3

CDR3: CSARPLAGVVTGELFF
DNA: TGCAGTGCTCGCCCACTAGCGGGAGTGGTAACCGGGGAGCTGTTTTTT
D: TRBD2
V: TRBV20-1
size: few
J: TRBJ2-2

CDR3: CASSYSGEPPLHF
DNA: TGTGCCAGTTCTTATAGCGGAGAGCCACCCCTCCACTTT
D: .
V: TRBV7-2
size: .
J: TRBJ1-6

CDR3: CASSLLSTDTEAFF
DNA: TGCGCCAGCAGCTTGCTGTCTACAGACACTGAAGCTTTCTTT
D: .
V: TRBV5-1
size: few
J: TRBJ1-1

CDR3: CASSSPRDVARETQYF
DNA: TGTGCCAGCAGTTCACCCCGGGACGTAGCAAGGGAGACCCAGTACTTC
D: .
V: TRBV28
size: once
J: TRBJ2-5

CDR3: CASSSPLGLSEQFF
DNA: TGTGCCAGCAGTTCCCCTCTAGGGTTGAGCGAGCAGTTCTTC
D: .
V: TRBV27
size: .
J: TRBJ2-1

CDR3: CATADRLSNQPQHF
DNA: TGTGCCACCGCGGACAGGCTTAGCAATCAGCCCCAGCATTTT
D: TRBD1
V: TRBV10-3
size: few
J: TRBJ1-5

CDR3: CASSRGQADQPQHF
DNA: TGCGCCAGCAGCCGGGGACAGGCGGATCAGCCCCAGCATTTT
D: TRBD1
V: TRBV4-1
size: .
J: TRBJ1-5

CDR3: CSATAWQPNTEAFF
DNA: TGCAGTGCTACGGCATGGCAGCCGAACACTGAAGCTTTCTTT
D: .
V: TRBV20-1
size: .
J: TRBJ1-1

CDR3: CSAAGGSDEQYF
DNA: TGCAGTGCTGCAGGGGGATCAGACGAGCAGTACTTC
D: TRBD1
V: TRBV20-1
size: .
J: TRBJ2-7

CDR3: CASSYTGNQPQHF
DNA: TGTGCCAGCAGCTACACTGGGAATCAGCCCCAGCATTTT
D: .
V: TRBV3-1
size: .
J: TRBJ1-5

CDR3: CASSTGPGNTIYF
DNA: TGTGCCAGCAGCACAGGGCCCGGAAACACCATATATTTT
D: .
V: TRBV7-2
size: few
J: TRBJ1-3

CDR3: CSARDGTSGSDEQYF
DNA: TGCAGTGCTAGAGACGGGACTAGCGGGAGTGACGAGCAGTACTTC
D: TRBD2
V: TRBV20-1
size: .
J: TRBJ2-7

CDR3: CASSNEGGAGANVLTF
DNA: TGTGCCAGCAGTAACGAGGGGGGCGCTGGGGCCAACGTCCTGACTTTC
D: .
V: TRBV6-1
size: .
J: TRBJ2-6